What follows is one TCR beta chain and its context. This record belongs to a study of cytomegalovirus exposure and HLA in healthy donors. Researchers ran the PCR with 60 Vbeta and 13 Jbeta primers. The protocol was immunoSEQ multiplex PCR, while the TCRdb copy is restricted to in-frame clones and leaves out a portion. Listed are roughly 80,000 clones; less than 0.6% falls within the top ten. Looked up from germline, CDR1 is SGDLS and CDR2 is YYNGEE. The V segment lost 4 bases and the J segment 6 bases; nucleotides outside the gene matches: 7. This CDR3 is 16 amino acids long. J is TRBJ2-2 and V is TRBV9; 12 bases line up with TRBD2. The sequence was obtained from a man aged 50 or older in good health and CMV-seronegative. The specimen sequenced was PBMCs. The CDR3 loop is CASSRQTSGGAGELFF. The CDR3 DNA reads TGTGCCAGCAGCCGCCAGACTAGCGGGGGCGCCGGGGAGCTGTTTTTT.